This T cell receptor beta chain was sequenced during a study of T cell repertoires in cytomegalovirus infection. Study-wide results and caveats: The cumulative frequency of public TCR beta families identified carriers of CMV plus the relevant HLA.

Deletions cut 3 bases from V and 7 bases from J, with 16 bases between. Per the germline V gene, CDR1 is DFQATT and CDR2 is SNEGSKA (reference sequence). The CDR3 is 13 amino acids. Worth noting for this clonotype: Its antigen is unidentified.

TCRdb independently ran MiXCR on the reads; one entry per CDR3 protein. The sample contains some 940,000 distinct CDR3 sequences, around 30% of which appear only once. The chain couples TRBV20-1 to TRBJ2-7; D gene ambiguous. This TCR was sampled from a human donor in good health (CMV status not recorded). Some clones in this sample may be carry-over from other donors' samples. The sample in question was cultured CD8+ T cells from PBMCs, obtained from culture after CMV antigen stimulation. CDR3 DNA: TGCAGTGCTAGTGGTAGCACTTTTTGGGAGCAGTACTTC. Protein: CSASGSTFWEQYF.